One and the same sample provided the 24 T cell receptor beta chains below, sequenced in a study of shared clonotypes between healthy human individuals. Naive CD8 isolation took CD45RO-negative cells positively selected for CCR7 and excluded terminally differentiated effector memory CD45RA+ cells. Profiling relied on immunoSEQ multiplex PCR, and the TCRdb table lists in-frame clones only, not all of them. The table has roughly 770,000 clones, approximately 96% seen once. The sequenced sample was naive CD8+ T cells sorted from blood. The receptor source for this set is a man aged 30 to 39 in good health.

The rearrangement links TRBV6-6 to TRBJ2-2; the D is unclear. The CDR3 consists of 11 residues. Trimming stripped 7 bases from V and 7 bases from J, with 7 bases between. From germline, CDR1 is MNHNY and CDR2 SVGAGI (reference sequence). CDR3 bases: TGTGCCAGCACAACCGGCGGGGAGCTGTTTTTT. Its translation: CASTTGGELFF.

The chain joins TRBV4-1 to TRBJ1-1; D call uncertain. In germline, CDR1 is MGHRA, CDR2 YSYEKL. V lost 3 bases and J lost 0, with 11 bases in between. The CDR3 has 15 amino acids. The CDR3 DNA reads TGCGCCAGCAGCCAGCTCGGAGGAGTGAACACTGAAGCTTTCTTT. As protein: CASSQLGGVNTEAFF.

The chain recombines TRBV6-5 with TRBJ2-7; the D gene is possibly TRBD2 (6 bases). CDR3 length equals 12 residues. Germline CDR1 reads MNHEY; CDR2 reads SVGAGI. Trimming removed 8 bases from V and 5 bases from J, with 13 bases in between. This chain's CDR3 is CASGTSIDEQYF. The CDR3 DNA sequence: TGTGCCAGCGGTACTAGCATCGACGAGCAGTACTTC.

Only one count was recorded for this clone. This rearrangement joins TRBV7-3 to TRBJ2-3; D is unresolved. The CDR3 totals 15 residues. Trimming left V 1 base short and J 2 bases short, with 10 bases between. From germline, CDR1 is SGHTA and CDR2 FQGTGA. In DNA form, the CDR3 reads TGTGCCAGCAGCTTAAAAGGCCGTGCCACAGATACGCAGTATTTT. This translates into CASSLKGRATDTQYF. Looking up the rest from reference TRBV7-3 and TRBJ2-3 gives the full variable domain: GAGVSQTPSNKVTEKGKYVELRCDPISGHTALYWYRQSLGQGPEFLIYFQGTGAADDSGLPNDRFFAVRPEGSVSTLKIQRTERGDSAVYLCASSLKGRATDTQYFGPGTRLTVL.

The gene calls are TRBV6-5 and TRBJ2-7; D not resolved. V was shortened by 6 bases and J by 3 bases, with 18 bases between the two germline ends. The CDR3 runs to 15 residues. From germline, CDR1 is MNHEY and CDR2 SVGAGI. CDR3 amino acids: CASSSGPEILYEQYF. CDR3 DNA: TGTGCCAGCAGCTCCGGGCCCGAGATCCTCTACGAGCAGTACTTC.

This chain joins TRBV4-1 and TRBJ2-7; D is perhaps TRBD2 (5 bases). Germline V gene lookup returns CDR1 MGHRA and CDR2 YSYEKL. The CDR3 runs 14 residues. V was pared by 1 base and J by 3 bases, with 10 bases between. The CDR3 loop reads CASSQGGIGYEQYF. CDR3 in DNA: TGCGCCAGCAGCCAAGGAGGGATCGGCTACGAGCAGTACTTC.

The genes are TRBV7-6 and TRBJ2-5; TRBD2 matches 7 bases. J gave up 5 bases and V 5 bases, and 5 bases lay outside the gene matches. CDR1 SGHVS and CDR2 FNYEAQ come from the germline V gene. The CDR3 extends over 13 amino acids. The CDR3 loop is CASSGLVRETQYF. The DNA of the CDR3 is TGTGCCAGCAGCGGACTAGTCAGGGAGACCCAGTACTTC.

As concerns this clone: The sample carries other DNA sequences with the same CDR3. The chain is built from TRBV2 and TRBJ2-7; D not resolved. Germline CDR1 and CDR2: SNHLY and FYNNEI. V was pared by 7 bases and J by 3 bases, with 10 bases between. The CDR3 sequence is 12 residues long. The chain's CDR3 is CASIGGVYEQYF. CDR3 sequence (DNA): TGTGCCAGCATCGGTGGCGTCTACGAGCAGTACTTC.

V is TRBV30 and J is TRBJ2-2, with D tentatively TRBD1 (5 bases). Germline V gene lookup returns CDR1 GTSNPN and CDR2 SVGIG (reference sequence). The CDR3 consists of 14 residues. V lost 8 bases, J lost 0 bases, and 13 bases lay in between. In DNA form, the CDR3 reads TGTGCCCTAACCAGGACACCGAACACCGGGGAGCTGTTTTTT. Its translation: CALTRTPNTGELFF.

The chain is built from TRBV11-2 and TRBJ2-7, with D perhaps TRBD1 or TRBD2 (5 bases each). The CDR3 is made up of 17 amino acids. The V end lost 5 bases, the J end lost 0 bases, and 20 bases lay between the germline ends. Germline CDR1 is SGHAT and CDR2 is FQNNGV. CDR3 in amino acids: CASSQGPLKENSYEQYF. The CDR3, as DNA: TGTGCCAGCAGCCAGGGACCCTTGAAGGAGAACTCCTACGAGCAGTACTTC. Based on the CDR3 plus reference TRBV11-2 and TRBJ2-7, the full variable domain is EAGVAQSPRYKIIEKRQSVAFWCNPISGHATLYWYQQILGQGPKLLIQFQNNGVVDDSQLPKDRFSAERLKGVDSTLKIQPAKLEDSAVYLCASSQGPLKENSYEQYFGPGTRLTVT.

The rearrangement uses TRBV5-1 and TRBJ2-7; D gene uncertain. V gave up 2 bases and J gave up 4 bases, with 10 bases separating them. Germline V gives CDR1 SGHRS, CDR2 YFSETQ. This CDR3 is built from 13 residues. For the CDR3, the DNA is TGCGCCAGCAGCTTTGACCTTCATTACGAGCAGTACTTC. This translates into CASSFDLHYEQYF. The complete variable domain, with remaining parts taken from reference TRBV5-1 and TRBJ2-7, reads KAGVTQTPRYLIKTRGQQVTLSCSPISGHRSVSWYQQTPGQGLQFLFEYFSETQRNKGNFPGRFSGRQFSNSRSEMNVSTLELGDSALYLCASSFDLHYEQYFGPGTRLTVT.

This clone was recorded once. The V gene is TRBV30, the J gene TRBJ1-1; D gene unclear. V lost 3 bases and J lost 4, with 15 bases in between. Germline loops: CDR1 GTSNPN, CDR2 SVGIG (reference sequence). The CDR3 extends over 14 amino acids. The CDR3 sequence: CAWRESGLITEAFF. The CDR3 nucleotides are TGTGCCTGGAGGGAGTCCGGCCTGATCACTGAAGCTTTCTTT.

This clone was found a few times. V gene TRBV10-1 combines with J gene TRBJ1-2; no clear D. CDR1 is WNHNN and CDR2 is SYGVQD in the germline V gene (reference sequence). This CDR3 contains 15 residues. Between the trimmed V and J ends, which lost 4 bases and 4 bases, there was a span of 16 bases. CDR3 in DNA: TGCGCCAGCAGTGCTAGGCCGCGAAAGACCTATGGCTACACCTTC. This encodes CASSARPRKTYGYTF.

This chain uses TRBV10-3 with TRBJ2-7; perhaps TRBD1 as D (5 bases). Germline CDR1 ENHRY, CDR2 SYGVKD. The ends were cut back, 6 bases at V and 2 bases at J, with 14 bases in the middle. The CDR3 contains 14 residues. The CDR3, as DNA: TGTGCCATCAGCATCATAGGGGCCACCTACGAGCAGTACTTC. Translated, it gives CAISIIGATYEQYF.

This clone was seen only once. The J gene is TRBJ2-3, the V gene TRBV29-1; 7 bases map to TRBD1. The V segment lost 7 bases and the J segment 2 bases; nucleotides outside the gene matches: 12. CDR1 is SQVTM and CDR2 is ANQGSEA in the germline V gene. The CDR3 contains 15 residues. The CDR3 sequence is CSDRQGSYDTDTQYF. In DNA, the CDR3 is TGCAGCGATCGACAGGGTTCGTATGACACAGATACGCAGTATTTT.

CDR3: CASSVGQGLYGYTF. The CDR3 nucleotides read TGTGCCAGCAGCGTAGGGCAGGGGCTTTATGGCTACACCTTC. The rearrangement links TRBV9 to TRBJ1-2, with a weak D call TRBD1 (6 bases). Germline V CDR1 and CDR2: SGDLS, YYNGEE. V dropped 0 bases and J dropped 5 bases, with 11 bases sitting between them. CDR3 length: 14 residues. Drawing the rest from reference TRBV9 and TRBJ1-2, the complete variable domain is DSGVTQTPKHLITATGQRVTLRCSPRSGDLSVYWYQQSLDQGLQFLIQYYNGEERAKGNILERFSAQQFPDLHSELNLSSLELGDSALYFCASSVGQGLYGYTFGSGTRLTVV.

The chain joins TRBV7-9 to TRBJ2-6; no definite D call. CDR1 is SEHNR, CDR2 FQNEAQ, per germline (reference sequence). V was pared by 5 bases and J by 0 bases, with 5 bases between. CDR3 size: 14 residues. The CDR3 spells CASSADSGANVLTF. For the CDR3, the DNA is TGTGCCAGCAGCGCGGACTCTGGGGCCAACGTCCTGACTTTC. Supplemented by reference TRBV7-9 and TRBJ2-6, the full variable domain reads DTGVSQNPRHKITKRGQNVTFRCDPISEHNRLYWYRQTLGQGPEFLTYFQNEAQLEKSRLLSDRFSAERPKGSFSTLEIQRTEQGDSAMYLCASSADSGANVLTFGAGSRLTVL.

The genes are TRBV6-5 and TRBJ2-1; D possibly matches TRBD1 or TRBD2 (5 bases each). CDR3 length: 13 amino acids. Germline V lookup: CDR1 MNHEY, CDR2 SVGAGI. V was shortened by 8 bases and J by 2 bases, with 10 bases between the two germline ends. CDR3 protein: CASQQGPYNEQFF. The CDR3 DNA reads as TGTGCCAGCCAGCAGGGACCCTACAATGAGCAGTTCTTC.

The CDR3 region has the DNA TGTGCCAGCGCTGGGGGTGAAACCTACAATGAGCAGTTCTTC. As protein: CASAGGETYNEQFF. This rearrangement joins TRBV6-5 to TRBJ2-1, with D perhaps being TRBD1 or TRBD2 (5 bases each). CDR1 and CDR2 (germline): MNHEY, SVGAGI. The CDR3 runs 14 residues. V was shortened by 8 bases and J by 2 bases, with 13 bases between the two germline ends.

V usage is TRBV5-1 and J usage is TRBJ2-7; 14 bases align to TRBD2. V shed 3 bases and J 4 bases; nucleotides not matched to a gene: 9. The CDR3 totals 17 residues. Germline values: CDR1 SGHRS, CDR2 YFSETQ. The CDR3 nucleotides are TGCGCCAGCAGCTATGGGACTAGCGGGAGAAACTTATACGAGCAGTACTTC. Protein sequence: CASSYGTSGRNLYEQYF.

CDR3 sequence (DNA): TGTGCCAGCAGCCCCCCGACAGGGCCCTATGGCTACACCTTC. Residues: CASSPPTGPYGYTF. The chain carries TRBV7-9 and TRBJ1-2; 7 positions match TRBD1. The CDR3 totals 14 residues. Trimming removed 5 bases from V and 4 bases from J; junction bases left unmatched: 7. Germline assignment: CDR1 SEHNR and CDR2 FQNEAQ (reference sequence).

This clone was observed once. This rearrangement joins TRBV28 to TRBJ2-1; D is perhaps TRBD2 (6 bases). V lost 7 bases and J lost 1, with 17 bases in between. The CDR3 covers 16 residues. CDR1 and CDR2 from the germline V gene are MDHEN and SYDVKM. In nucleotides, the CDR3 is TGTGCCAGCAACCCGGTTGCGGGGAAGTCCTACAATGAGCAGTTCTTC. Translation gives CASNPVAGKSYNEQFF.

This chain connects TRBV5-6 to TRBJ2-3, with 12 bases identical to TRBD2. Germline-derived CDR1 and CDR2 are SGHDT and YYEEEE. CDR3 length equals 16 residues. V lost 6 bases, J lost 3 bases, and 8 bases stayed unmatched. The CDR3 DNA reads TGTGCCAGCATCCACGGACTAGCGGGGAATACAGATACGCAGTATTTT. Protein: CASIHGLAGNTDTQYF.

The chain links TRBV27 to TRBJ2-1; 7 bases are shared with TRBD2. Germline values: CDR1 MNHEY, CDR2 SMNVEV (reference sequence). This CDR3 is built from 14 residues. After removal of 3 bases from V and 9 bases from J, the junction contained 8 bases not matched to a gene. The CDR3 DNA reads as TGTGCCAGCAGTTTTGGCGGGAGCAACGGTGAGCAGTTCTTC. Translated, it gives CASSFGGSNGEQFF.